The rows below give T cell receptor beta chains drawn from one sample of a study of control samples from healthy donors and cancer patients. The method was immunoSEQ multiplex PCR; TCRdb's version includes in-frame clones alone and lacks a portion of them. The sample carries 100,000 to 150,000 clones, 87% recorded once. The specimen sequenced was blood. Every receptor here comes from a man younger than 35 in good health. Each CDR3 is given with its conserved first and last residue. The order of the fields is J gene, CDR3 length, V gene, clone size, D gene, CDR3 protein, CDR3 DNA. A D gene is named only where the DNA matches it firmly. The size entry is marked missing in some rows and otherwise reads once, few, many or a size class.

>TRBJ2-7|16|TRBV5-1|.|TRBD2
CASSTGTSGVSHEQYF
TGCGCCAGCAGCACAGGGACTAGCGGGGTTTCCCACGAGCAGTACTTC
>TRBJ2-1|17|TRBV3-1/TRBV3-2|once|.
CASSQEGAGVWPNEQFF
TGTGCCAGCAGCCAAGAAGGGGCGGGCGTTTGGCCCAATGAGCAGTTCTTC
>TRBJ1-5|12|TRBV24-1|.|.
CATSRGSQPQHF
TGTGCCACCAGTAGGGGATCTCAGCCCCAGCATTTT
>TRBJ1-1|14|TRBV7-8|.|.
CASSLREKGAEAFF
TGTGCCAGCAGCTTACGGGAGAAGGGAGCTGAAGCTTTCTTT
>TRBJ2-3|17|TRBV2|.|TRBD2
CASSDLPAGGPADTQYF
TGTGCCAGCAGTGATCTGCCAGCGGGAGGGCCGGCAGATACGCAGTATTTT
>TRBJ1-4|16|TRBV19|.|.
CASAVRVQFQKGKVFF
TGTGCCAGTGCTGTTCGGGTCCAGTTCCAAAAAGGAAAGGTGTTTTTT
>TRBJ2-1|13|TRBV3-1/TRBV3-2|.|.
CASKLSWDNEQFF
TGTGCCAGCAAGCTGTCTTGGGACAATGAGCAGTTCTTC
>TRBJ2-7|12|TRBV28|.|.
CASSLSAREQYF
TGTGCCAGCAGTTTATCTGCGCGCGAGCAGTACTTC
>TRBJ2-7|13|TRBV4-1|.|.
CASSRETTYEQYF
TGCGCCAGCAGCCGGGAAACAACCTACGAGCAGTACTTC
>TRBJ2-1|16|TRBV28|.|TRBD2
CASSLLTSGRGNEQFF
TGTGCCAGCAGTTTACTCACTAGCGGGAGGGGCAATGAGCAGTTCTTC
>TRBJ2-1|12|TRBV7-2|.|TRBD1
CASSSSGGEQFF
TGTGCCAGCAGCTCATCAGGGGGCGAGCAGTTCTTC
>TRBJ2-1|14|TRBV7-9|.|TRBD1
CASSSQGVQNEQFF
TGTGCCAGCAGCAGCCAGGGGGTTCAGAATGAGCAGTTCTTC
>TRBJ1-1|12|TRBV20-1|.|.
CSASDGNTEAFF
TGCAGTGCTAGTGACGGGAACACTGAAGCTTTCTTT
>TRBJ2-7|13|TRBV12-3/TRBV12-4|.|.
CASSLRDRYEQYF
TGTGCCAGCAGTTTACGGGACCGCTACGAGCAGTACTTC
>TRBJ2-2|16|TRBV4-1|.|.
CASSQGGTLFPGELFF
TGCGCCAGCAGCCAGGGCGGGACCCTTTTCCCCGGGGAGCTGTTTTTT
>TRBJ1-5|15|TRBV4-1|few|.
CASSQEGTGNQPQHF
TGCGCCAGCAGCCAAGAAGGAACGGGCAATCAGCCCCAGCATTTT
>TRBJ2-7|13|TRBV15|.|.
CATSTEGPYEQYF
TGTGCCACCAGCACGGAGGGGCCCTACGAGCAGTACTTC
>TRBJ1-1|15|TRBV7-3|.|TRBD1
CASSLDRPMNTEAFF
TGTGCCAGCAGCTTGGACAGGCCCATGAACACTGAAGCTTTCTTT
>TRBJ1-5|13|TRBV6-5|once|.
CASSRAFNQPQHF
TGTGCCAGCAGTCGAGCCTTCAATCAGCCCCAGCATTTT
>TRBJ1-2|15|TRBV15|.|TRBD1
CATSRGQQLNYGYTF
TGTGCCACCAGCAGGGGACAGCAACTTAACTATGGCTACACCTTC
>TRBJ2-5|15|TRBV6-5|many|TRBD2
CASSPGLAAQETQYF
TGTGCCAGCAGTCCAGGACTAGCGGCTCAAGAGACCCAGTACTTC
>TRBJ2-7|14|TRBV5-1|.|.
CASSLPGSSYEQYF
TGCGCCAGCAGCTTACCCGGGAGCTCCTACGAGCAGTACTTC
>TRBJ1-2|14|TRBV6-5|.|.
CASSYSTVADGYTF
TGTGCCAGCAGTTACTCGACTGTGGCAGATGGCTACACCTTC
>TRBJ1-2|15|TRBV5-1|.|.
CASSLERAEGRGYTF
TGCGCCAGCAGCTTGGAACGGGCGGAGGGCCGAGGCTACACCTTC
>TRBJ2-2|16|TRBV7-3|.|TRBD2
CASSLITGGVTGELFF
TGTGCCAGCAGCTTAATAACGGGAGGCGTTACCGGGGAGCTGTTTTTT
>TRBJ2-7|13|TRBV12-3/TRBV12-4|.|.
CTSSLLRDYEQYF
TGTACCAGCAGTCTACTCCGGGACTACGAGCAGTACTTC
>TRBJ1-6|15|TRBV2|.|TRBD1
CASSVRDRTNSPLHF
TGTGCCAGCAGTGTACGGGACAGAACCAATTCACCCCTCCACTTT
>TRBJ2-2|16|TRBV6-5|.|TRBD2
CASSYGREYMTGELFF
TGTGCCAGCAGTTACGGGCGGGAGTATATGACCGGGGAGCTGTTTTTT
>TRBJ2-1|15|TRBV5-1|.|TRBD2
CASSLDVGGDNEQFF
TGCGCCAGCAGCTTGGACGTGGGAGGGGACAATGAGCAGTTCTTC
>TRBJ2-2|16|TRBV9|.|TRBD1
CASSVIGTANTGELFF
TGTGCCAGCAGCGTGATTGGGACAGCTAACACCGGGGAGCTGTTTTTT
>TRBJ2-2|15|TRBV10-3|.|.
CAIIRGQTNTGELFF
TGTGCCATCATAAGGGGTCAAACGAACACCGGGGAGCTGTTTTTT
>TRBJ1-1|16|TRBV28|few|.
CASSKSPGDMNTEAFF
TGTGCCAGCAGCAAATCGCCAGGGGACATGAACACTGAAGCTTTCTTT
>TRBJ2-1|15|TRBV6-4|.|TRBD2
CASSDSAGGYNEQFF
TGTGCCAGCAGTGACTCAGCGGGAGGCTACAATGAGCAGTTCTTC
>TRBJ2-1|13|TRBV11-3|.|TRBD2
CASSLAGGYEQFF
TGTGCCAGCAGCTTAGCGGGAGGATATGAGCAGTTCTTC
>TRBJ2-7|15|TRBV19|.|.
CASSKEAGATYEQYF
TGTGCCAGTAGTAAGGAGGCAGGGGCAACCTACGAGCAGTACTTC
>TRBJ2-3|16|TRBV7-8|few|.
CASSPESSRGTDTQYF
TGTGCCAGCAGCCCGGAGTCGTCTAGGGGGACAGATACGCAGTATTTT
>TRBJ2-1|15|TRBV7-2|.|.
CASSHSGTARNEQFF
TGTGCCAGCAGTCATAGCGGGACAGCTAGGAATGAGCAGTTCTTC
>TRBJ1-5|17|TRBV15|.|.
CATSRGDNFYSNQPQHF
TGTGCCACCAGCAGAGGCGACAACTTCTATAGCAATCAGCCCCAGCATTTT
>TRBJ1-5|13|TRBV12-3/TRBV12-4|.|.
CASSSQGFQPQHF
TGTGCCAGCAGTTCCCAGGGTTTTCAGCCCCAGCATTTT
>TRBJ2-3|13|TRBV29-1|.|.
CSVAEVRTDTQYF
TGCAGCGTTGCTGAAGTCAGGACAGATACGCAGTATTTT
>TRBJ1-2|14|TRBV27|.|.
CASSRKGGTYGYTF
TGTGCCAGCAGTCGAAAGGGAGGGACCTATGGCTACACCTTC
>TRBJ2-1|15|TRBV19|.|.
CASSETGTGNNEQFF
TGTGCCAGTAGCGAAACCGGGACTGGAAACAATGAGCAGTTCTTC
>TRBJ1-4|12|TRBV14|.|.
CASSQGGRKLFF
TGTGCCAGCAGCCAAGGGGGACGGAAACTGTTTTTT
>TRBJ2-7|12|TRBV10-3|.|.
CAISTGSFEQYF
TGTGCCATCAGTACAGGGAGTTTCGAGCAGTACTTC
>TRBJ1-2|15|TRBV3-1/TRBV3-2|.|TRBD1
CASSQEWQGVGGYTF
TGTGCCAGCAGCCAAGAGTGGCAGGGGGTTGGGGGCTACACCTTC